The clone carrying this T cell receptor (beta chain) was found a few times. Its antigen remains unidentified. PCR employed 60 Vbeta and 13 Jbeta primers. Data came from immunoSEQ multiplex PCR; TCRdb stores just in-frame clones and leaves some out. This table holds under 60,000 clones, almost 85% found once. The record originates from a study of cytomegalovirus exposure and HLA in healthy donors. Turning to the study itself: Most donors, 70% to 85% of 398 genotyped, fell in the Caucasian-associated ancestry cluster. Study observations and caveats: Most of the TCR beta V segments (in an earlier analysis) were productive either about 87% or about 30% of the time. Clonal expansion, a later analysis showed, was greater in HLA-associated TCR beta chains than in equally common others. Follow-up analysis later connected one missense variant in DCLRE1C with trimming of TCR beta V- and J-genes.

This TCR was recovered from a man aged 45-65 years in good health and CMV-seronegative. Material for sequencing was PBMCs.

Written as DNA, the CDR3 is TGTGCCAGCAGCTACCGACAGGGAATAGAGGGCGAGCAGTACTTC. Protein: CASSYRQGIEGEQYF. The chain carries TRBV7-2 and TRBJ2-7, with 7 bases aligning to TRBD1. The germline gives CDR1 SGHTA, CDR2 FQGNSA. The V segment lost 4 bases and the J segment 6 bases; nucleotides outside the gene matches: 12. The CDR3 length is 15 residues.